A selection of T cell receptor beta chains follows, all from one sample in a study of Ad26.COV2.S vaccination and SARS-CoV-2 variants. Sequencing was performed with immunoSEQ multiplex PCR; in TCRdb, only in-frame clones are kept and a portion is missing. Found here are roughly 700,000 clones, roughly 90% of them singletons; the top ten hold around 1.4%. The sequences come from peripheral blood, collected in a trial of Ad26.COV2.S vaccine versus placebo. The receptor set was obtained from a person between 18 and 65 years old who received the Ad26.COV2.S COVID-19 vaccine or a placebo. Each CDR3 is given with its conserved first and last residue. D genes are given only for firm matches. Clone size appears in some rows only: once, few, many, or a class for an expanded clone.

CASSHGNTEAFF	TGTGCCAGTTCACATGGGAACACTGAAGCTTTCTTT	TRBV19	TRBJ1-1	NA	NA
CASSLRGGTSGETQYF	TGTGCCAGCAGCCTTCGTGGTGGGACTAGCGGAGAGACCCAGTACTTC	TRBV5-6	TRBJ2-5	TRBD2	NA
CASSVGRTGANVLTF	TGTGCCAGCAGCGTCGGGAGAACTGGGGCCAACGTCCTGACTTTC	TRBV5-4	TRBJ2-6	NA	NA
CASSSLAGISYNEQFF	TGTGCCAGCAGCTCGCTAGCGGGGATCTCCTACAATGAGCAGTTCTTC	TRBV7-9	TRBJ2-1	TRBD2	NA
CASSQNRGREGMNTEAFF	TGTGCCAGCAGCCAAAACAGGGGGCGAGAGGGAATGAACACTGAAGCTTTCTTT	TRBV3-1/TRBV3-2	TRBJ1-1	TRBD1	NA
CASSAGGDSAYEQYF	TGTGCCAGCAGCGCCGGGGGGGACAGCGCCTACGAGCAGTACTTC	TRBV9	TRBJ2-7	NA	NA
CASRNLQGEKGNEQFF	TGTGCCAGCAGAAATTTACAGGGCGAGAAGGGCAATGAGCAGTTCTTC	TRBV5-4	TRBJ2-1	NA	once
CAWSVSGGGWETQYF	TGTGCCTGGAGTGTGTCAGGGGGCGGTTGGGAGACCCAGTACTTC	TRBV30	TRBJ2-5	TRBD1	once
CASSRPPWNEQFF	TGCGCCAGCAGCCGACCCCCGTGGAATGAGCAGTTCTTC	TRBV4-3	TRBJ2-1	NA	NA
CASSLGRGGEKLFF	TGTGCCAGCAGTTTGGGGAGGGGCGGGGAAAAACTGTTTTTT	TRBV27	TRBJ1-4	NA	NA
CAISEYRDYSGNTIYF	TGTGCCATCAGTGAATACAGGGATTACTCTGGAAACACCATATATTTT	TRBV10-3	TRBJ1-3	NA	NA
CASSLKRGTGYTF	TGTGCCAGCAGCTTAAAAAGGGGGACGGGCTACACCTTC	TRBV7-3	TRBJ1-2	NA	NA
CATSDLYRGYTF	TGTGCCACCAGTGATTTGTACCGTGGCTACACCTTC	TRBV24-1	TRBJ1-2	NA	NA
CASSLQETNQETQYF	TGTGCCAGCAGCTTACAAGAGACCAACCAAGAGACCCAGTACTTC	TRBV7-2	TRBJ2-5	NA	NA
CATSDKGTGVQETQYF	TGTGCCACCAGTGATAAAGGCACAGGGGTCCAAGAGACCCAGTACTTC	TRBV24-1	TRBJ2-5	TRBD1	NA
CASSPLWKETQYF	TGTGCCAGCAGCCCTCTTTGGAAAGAGACCCAGTACTTC	TRBV12-3/TRBV12-4	TRBJ2-5	NA	few
CASSLDSGGQYYNEQFF	TGTGCCAGCAGCTTAGATAGCGGGGGCCAATACTACAATGAGCAGTTCTTC	TRBV11-2	TRBJ2-1	TRBD2	NA
CASSQEGSAPHGYTF	TGCGCCAGCAGCCAAGAGGGGAGTGCCCCCCATGGCTACACCTTC	TRBV4-3	TRBJ1-2	NA	once
CASSIGTVAPLAKNIQYF	TGTGCCAGTAGTATAGGTACCGTCGCCCCTCTAGCCAAAAACATTCAGTACTTC	TRBV19	TRBJ2-4	NA	NA
CASSLSLGGISGNTIYF	TGCGCCAGCAGCTTGTCGCTCGGGGGCATATCTGGAAACACCATATATTTT	TRBV5-1	TRBJ1-3	NA	NA
CASSYLLAGYNNEQFF	TGTGCCAGCAGTTACCTTCTAGCGGGGTATAACAATGAGCAGTTCTTC	TRBV6-2/TRBV6-3	TRBJ2-1	TRBD2	NA
CASGMRWASSTDTQYF	TGCGCCAGCGGCATGAGGTGGGCCTCTAGCACAGATACGCAGTATTTT	TRBV5-1	TRBJ2-3	NA	NA
CASSATGAANYGYTF	TGTGCCAGCAGTGCTACAGGGGCGGCTAACTATGGCTACACCTTC	TRBV27	TRBJ1-2	TRBD1	NA
CASSSGTGGYEQYF	TGCGCCAGCAGCTCCGGGACAGGGGGCTACGAGCAGTACTTC	TRBV5-1	TRBJ2-7	TRBD1	NA
CASSPLGTAGGETQYF	TGTGCCAGCTCACCACTCGGGACAGCCGGTGGGGAGACCCAGTACTTC	TRBV18	TRBJ2-5	TRBD1	NA
CASSLSRSETQYF	TGTGCCAGCAGTTTGTCACGGTCCGAGACCCAGTACTTC	TRBV27	TRBJ2-5	NA	once
CASSLAATEHPYEQYF	TGTGCCAGCAGCTTAGCGGCGACGGAGCATCCCTACGAGCAGTACTTC	TRBV7-2	TRBJ2-7	NA	NA
CASSHRTPGANVLTF	TGTGCCAGCAGCCACCGGACACCTGGGGCCAACGTCCTGACTTTC	TRBV3-1/TRBV3-2	TRBJ2-6	NA	NA
CASSLGSYNEQFF	TGTGCCAGCAGTTTAGGATCCTACAATGAGCAGTTCTTC	TRBV12-3/TRBV12-4	TRBJ2-1	NA	NA
CASSGDNRDLNSPLHF	TGTGCCAGCAGCGGGGACAACAGGGACCTTAATTCACCCCTCCACTTT	TRBV9	TRBJ1-6	NA	NA
CASSIQESNTGELFF	TGTGCCAGTAGTATACAGGAATCGAACACCGGGGAGCTGTTTTTT	TRBV19	TRBJ2-2	NA	NA
CASSLDTRPRNYGYTF	TGTGCCAGCAGCTTGGATACGCGCCCGCGTAACTATGGCTACACCTTC	TRBV5-6	TRBJ1-2	NA	NA
CASSLGAVPPRLFF	TGTGCCAGCAGCTTGGGGGCGGTTCCGCCGCGTCTGTTCTTC	TRBV5-4	TRBJ2-1	NA	NA
CASSAGTRRQETQYF	TGCGCCAGCAGCGCCGGGACTAGAAGACAAGAGACCCAGTACTTC	TRBV5-1	TRBJ2-5	TRBD2	NA
CASSPSWGGSYNEQFF	TGTGCCAGCAGCCCCAGCTGGGGGGGATCCTACAATGAGCAGTTCTTC	TRBV7-8	TRBJ2-1	TRBD2	NA
CASSLVAQGTYEQYF	TGTGCCAGCAGCTTGGTCGCACAGGGCACCTACGAGCAGTACTTC	TRBV5-4	TRBJ2-7	NA	NA
CASSLRPPYEQYF	TGTGCCAGCAGTTTAAGGCCTCCCTACGAGCAGTACTTC	TRBV12-3/TRBV12-4	TRBJ2-7	NA	NA
CASRDRGRLMNTEAFF	TGTGCCAGTAGAGACAGGGGGCGCTTAATGAACACTGAAGCTTTCTTT	TRBV19	TRBJ1-1	TRBD1	NA
CATQSAGANEQYF	TGTGCCACCCAATCTGCGGGGGCTAACGAGCAGTACTTC	TRBV10-3	TRBJ2-7	NA	NA
CASSRTGGADNEKLFF	TGTGCCAGCAGCAGGACAGGTGGGGCAGATAATGAAAAACTGTTTTTT	TRBV5-6	TRBJ1-4	TRBD1	NA
CASSLTVNTEAFF	TGTGCCAGCAGTCTTACAGTGAACACTGAAGCTTTCTTT	TRBV7-9	TRBJ1-1	NA	NA
CASSRAGGYNEQFF	TGTGCCAGCAGCCGCGCGGGAGGGTACAATGAGCAGTTCTTC	TRBV14	TRBJ2-1	TRBD2	NA
CARGTSGTGGETQYF	TGTGCCCGGGGGACTAGCGGGACGGGAGGGGAGACCCAGTACTTC	TRBV30	TRBJ2-5	TRBD2	NA